The 16 T cell receptor beta chains presented below share a single source sample, sequenced in a study of CD8 T cells in ankylosing spondylitis. TCRdb called the 5' RACE reads again in MiXCR, with one record for every CDR3 protein. Altogether 250,000 to 400,000 distinct CDR3 sequences are present, roughly 11% being singletons, with the ten largest covering about a tenth. Input material: blood, either unsorted or a sorted T cell fraction (not recorded which). Receptors originate from a female donor with ankylosing spondylitis or in good health (not recorded which).

The table lists this clonotype with many counts. The rearrangement links TRBV20-1 to TRBJ2-4, with TRBD2 identical over 8 bases. V was pared by 6 bases and J by 1 base, with 8 bases of the junction left unmatched. Germline CDR1 and CDR2: DFQATT and SNEGSKA (reference sequence). The CDR3 loop spans 15 amino acids. The CDR3 DNA reads as TGCAGTGCGGAGAGCGGGAGAGGGGCCAAAAACATTCAGTACTTC. Encoded protein: CSAESGRGAKNIQYF.

Many counts were recorded for this clonotype. This chain uses TRBV7-2 with TRBJ2-1, with 8 bases that match TRBD2. Trimming removed 2 bases from V and 5 bases from J; junction bases left unmatched: 8. The CDR3 extends over 16 amino acids. Germline V gene sequence: CDR1 SGHTA, CDR2 FQGNSA. In DNA, the CDR3 is TGTGCCAGCAGCTTATGGGTAGCGGGACAAAACAATGAGCAGTTCTTC. Protein: CASSLWVAGQNNEQFF.

The rearrangement links TRBV29-1 to TRBJ1-1; tentative D call: TRBD1 (5 bases). Germline CDR1 reads SQVTM; CDR2 reads ANQGSEA. Trimming removed 6 bases at V and 1 base at J, with 12 bases between. The CDR3 has 13 residues. In nucleotides, the CDR3 is TGCAGCGTCTACAGGTCCGGGAACACTGAAGCTTTCTTT. Translated: CSVYRSGNTEAFF.

The V gene is TRBV28, the J gene TRBJ1-1, with 8 bases aligning to TRBD1. The CDR3 sequence is 14 residues long. V trimming: 6 bases; J trimming: 5 bases; junction bases outside the gene matches: 8. The V gene's germline CDR1 is MDHEN and CDR2 SYDVKM. CDR3 in DNA: TGTGCCAGCAGCCAGGACAGGGTTGGGACTGAAGCTTTCTTT. It is translated as CASSQDRVGTEAFF.

This clonotype has a count of ten or more. The gene calls are TRBV10-1 and TRBJ2-3; the D is unclear. V lost 1 base and J 5 bases, leaving 10 bases between the germline ends. There are 14 residues in the CDR3. From germline, CDR1 is WNHNN and CDR2 SYGVQD (reference sequence). As DNA, the CDR3 is TGCGCCAGCAGTGAGTGGCAGGATGGAGATACGCAGTATTTT. Residues: CASSEWQDGDTQYF.

This clonotype was seen many times. The chain combines TRBV18 with TRBJ2-3; 8 bases align to TRBD2. Trimming cost V 4 bases and J 2 bases; bases outside gene matches: 5. CDR3 length: 15 residues. Germline V gives CDR1 KGHSH, CDR2 LQKENI. The CDR3 region is CASSLREGYTDTQYF. The DNA for the CDR3 is TGTGCCAGCTCACTCCGGGAGGGGTACACAGATACGCAGTATTTT.

The chain joins TRBV20-1 to TRBJ1-3, with a possible D match to TRBD1 (5 bases). The CDR3 length is 16 residues. Trimming took off 4 bases at V and 7 bases at J, with 23 bases between the two ends. CDR1 and CDR2 from the germline V gene are DFQATT and SNEGSKA (reference sequence). The CDR3 DNA is TGCAGTGCTATAGATCTCGCCAGGGAGTATACGAACACCATATATTTT. Translated, it gives CSAIDLAREYTNTIYF.

This clonotype was seen repeatedly, ten times or more. This rearrangement joins TRBV5-1 to TRBJ2-5; D gene ambiguous. The CDR3 has 13 amino acids. Looked up from germline, CDR1 is SGHRS and CDR2 is YFSETQ. Trimming stripped 0 bases from V and 1 base from J, with 4 bases between. CDR3 sequence: CASSLVGQETQYF. The DNA of the CDR3 is TGCGCCAGCAGCTTGGTAGGCCAAGAGACCCAGTACTTC.

Points on this clonotype: The germline gene is not matched at one end of the junction; a read error may be the cause. This chain connects TRBV20-1 to TRBJ1-4; 9 nucleotides line up with TRBD1. Germline lookup yields CDR1 DFQATT and CDR2 SNEGSKA (reference sequence). This CDR3 spans 16 amino acids. CDR3 nucleotide sequence: TGCGGTGCTAGAGACCTCTTACAGGGGGCCGGGGAAAAACTGTTTTTT. It yields the protein CGARDLLQGAGEKLFF.

This clonotype showed up just a few times. The rearrangement links TRBV6-5 to TRBJ2-2; TRBD2 might be the D (5 bases). CDR1 and CDR2 from the germline V gene are MNHEY and SVGAGI. The CDR3 has 14 amino acids. V was trimmed by 2 bases and J by 1 base, leaving 5 bases between them. This CDR3 reads CASSYRENTGELFF. The CDR3 coding sequence is TGTGCCAGCAGTTACCGGGAGAACACCGGGGAGCTGTTTTTT.

This clonotype was counted at least ten times. J is TRBJ2-1 and V is TRBV5-1, with 9 bases fitting TRBD1. Per the germline V gene, CDR1 is SGHRS and CDR2 is YFSETQ. The CDR3 is 17 residues long. The V and J ends lost 1 base and 7 bases, in that order; junction bases with no gene match: 12. DNA of the CDR3: TGCGCCAGCAGCTTGAGTATGAGTGGGACAGGGTTAAATGAGCAGTTCTTC. This sequence encodes CASSLSMSGTGLNEQFF.

This clonotype was counted at least ten times. The rearrangement uses TRBV6-1 and TRBJ1-2, with D possibly TRBD1 on 6 matching bases. Trimming stripped 5 bases from V and 6 bases from J, with 16 bases between. Germline CDR1 reads MNHNS; CDR2 reads SASEGT. The CDR3 loop spans 14 amino acids. This CDR3 is CASSPYRERDGYTF. CDR3 nucleotides: TGTGCCAGCAGTCCCTACAGGGAGAGGGATGGCTACACCTTC.

The table lists this clonotype with a count of one. A junction boundary mismatches the germline segment, possibly from a read error. The chain combines TRBV25-1 with TRBJ2-7; TRBD1 aligns across 7 bases. The CDR3 has 15 amino acids. The germline V gene has CDR1 MGHDK and CDR2 SYGVNS. As DNA, the CDR3 is TGTGACAGCAGGGACACAGGGGTCCTCTCCTACGAGCAGTACTTC. It is translated as CDSRDTGVLSYEQYF.

This clonotype was counted many times. The chain combines TRBV29-1 with TRBJ2-7; tentative D call: TRBD1 (6 bases). Germline values: CDR1 SQVTM, CDR2 ANQGSEA. Trimming shortened V by 4 bases and J by 0 bases, and 13 bases separated the two germline ends. The CDR3 consists of 14 residues. CDR3 amino acids: CSVAGVRSSYEQYF. For the CDR3, the DNA is TGCAGCGTTGCAGGGGTCAGGAGCTCCTACGAGCAGTACTTC.

This clonotype was counted many times. The chain combines TRBV5-1 with TRBJ1-2; no firm D call. Germline loops: CDR1 SGHRS, CDR2 YFSETQ. Between the trimmed V and J ends, which lost 0 bases and 4 bases, there was a span of 13 bases. The CDR3 runs 15 residues. The CDR3 loop reads CASSLGFVVGYGYTF. The CDR3 DNA reads TGCGCCAGCAGCTTGGGCTTCGTCGTCGGCTATGGCTACACCTTC.

This clonotype was detected many times. The chain links TRBV6-6 to TRBJ2-3; D ambiguous. Trimming removed 5 bases at V and 5 bases at J, with 8 bases between. The CDR3 is 12 residues long. Germline V gene sequence: CDR1 MNHNY, CDR2 SVGAGI (reference sequence). The CDR3 spells CASSARRDTQYF. CDR3 DNA: TGTGCCAGCAGTGCCCGTAGAGATACGCAGTATTTT.